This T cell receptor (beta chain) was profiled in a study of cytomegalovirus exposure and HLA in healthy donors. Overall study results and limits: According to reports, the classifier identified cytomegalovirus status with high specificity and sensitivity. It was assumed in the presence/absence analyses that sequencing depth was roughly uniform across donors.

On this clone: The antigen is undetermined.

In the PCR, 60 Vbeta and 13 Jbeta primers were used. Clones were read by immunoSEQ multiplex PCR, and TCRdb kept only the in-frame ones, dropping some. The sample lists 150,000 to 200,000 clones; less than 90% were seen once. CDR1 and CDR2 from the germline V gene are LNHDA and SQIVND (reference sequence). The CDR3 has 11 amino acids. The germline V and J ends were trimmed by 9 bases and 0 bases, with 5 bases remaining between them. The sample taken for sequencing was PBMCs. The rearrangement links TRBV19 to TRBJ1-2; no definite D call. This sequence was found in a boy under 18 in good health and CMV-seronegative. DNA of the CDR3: TGTGCCAGCAGGACTAACTATGGCTACACCTTC. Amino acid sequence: CASRTNYGYTF.